This T cell receptor beta chain was profiled in a study of blood T cells in healthy people across ages. Study-wide background: The capture of about one barcoded beta molecule per two T cells was achieved by template switching.

Primed by a sample-barcoded 5' primer and a J-beta primer mix, a second PCR proceeded for 7 to 11 cycles. MiXCR, run by TCRdb on the 5' RACE reads, gives a single entry per CDR3 protein. The sample shows 1.5 million to 2 million distinct CDR3 sequences, roughly 49% of them seen only once. Germline CDR1 is MGHRA and CDR2 is YSYEKL. The CDR3 has 17 amino acids. V dropped 0 bases and J dropped 3 bases, with 16 bases sitting between them. Donation came from healthy Caucasian individuals in Russia who were aged 6 to 90. Sample: blood. This chain connects TRBV4-1 to TRBJ2-3; TRBD2 is a possible D gene (6 bases). This TCR came from a woman in her thirties or forties in good health. CDR3 DNA sequence: TGCGCCAGCAGCCAAGATAGGGCTAGCGCAAGAACAGATACGCAGTATTTT. Its translation: CASSQDRASARTDTQYF.